Following are 26 T cell receptor beta chains from one sample sequenced in a study of blood T cell repertoires in COVID-19. The repertoire was sequenced with immunoSEQ multiplex PCR; TCRdb's copy has only in-frame clones and lacks some. The sample has 150,000 to 200,000 clones; about 88% are singletons. Material: peripheral blood. The receptor set was obtained from a man between 18 and 29 years old who had recovered from COVID-19.

The genes are TRBV2 and TRBJ2-2; D unclear. The V gene's germline CDR1 is SNHLY and CDR2 FYNNEI. Trimming removed 1 base from V and 0 bases from J, with 6 bases in between. The CDR3 consists of 15 residues. For the CDR3, the DNA is TGTGCCAGCAGTGAAGACAGTGCGAACACCGGGGAGCTGTTTTTT. Translation: CASSEDSANTGELFF. The full variable domain, with the rest looked up from reference TRBV2 and TRBJ2-2, is EPEVTQTPSHQVTQMGQEVILRCVPISNHLYFYWYRQILGQKVEFLVSFYNNEISEKSEIFDDQFSVERPDGSNFTLKIRSTKLEDSAMYFCASSEDSANTGELFFGEGSRLTVL.

The V gene is TRBV5-6, the J gene TRBJ1-2, with a weak D call TRBD1 (5 bases). Germline assignment: CDR1 SGHDT and CDR2 YYEEEE. Trimming took 4 bases from V and 5 from J, leaving 21 bases between them. The CDR3 runs 16 residues. The CDR3 region is CASSPDRDSHWYGYTF. In DNA form, the CDR3 reads TGTGCCAGCAGCCCCGACCGGGACTCTCACTGGTATGGCTACACCTTC.

The V gene is TRBV10-3, the J gene TRBJ2-2; 9 nucleotides align to TRBD2. From germline, CDR1 is ENHRY and CDR2 SYGVKD. The CDR3 consists of 17 residues. The V gene end was trimmed by 0 bases and the J gene end by 7 bases; junction bases not matched to a gene: 9. The CDR3 coding sequence is TGTGCCATCAGTGAGTCGAAGCTGGCGGGAGGGCACGGGGAGCTGTTTTTT. As protein: CAISESKLAGGHGELFF.

V is TRBV7-9 and J is TRBJ1-2, with D uncertain. Germline V CDR1 and CDR2: SEHNR, FQNEAQ (reference sequence). V lost 5 bases and J 0 bases, leaving 16 bases between the germline ends. The CDR3 runs to 16 residues. CDR3: CASSPTSTGANYGYTF. DNA of the CDR3: TGTGCCAGCAGCCCAACCTCCACCGGGGCTAACTATGGCTACACCTTC. The variable domain in full, with the rest retrieved from reference TRBV7-9 and TRBJ1-2, is DTGVSQNPRHKITKRGQNVTFRCDPISEHNRLYWYRQTLGQGPEFLTYFQNEAQLEKSRLLSDRFSAERPKGSFSTLEIQRTEQGDSAMYLCASSPTSTGANYGYTFGSGTRLTVV.

The chain is built from TRBV5-4 and TRBJ2-3, with 11 nucleotides matching TRBD2. The germline V gene encodes CDR1 SGHNT and CDR2 YYREEE (reference sequence). Trimming took 3 bases from V and 5 from J; bases not matched to a gene: 8. The CDR3 has 16 amino acids. CDR3 amino acids: CASSSIGTSGLDTQYF. The CDR3 region has the DNA TGTGCCAGCAGCTCGATTGGGACTAGCGGACTAGATACGCAGTATTTT. The full variable domain, with the rest looked up from reference TRBV5-4 and TRBJ2-3, is ETGVTQSPTHLIKTRGQQVTLRCSSQSGHNTVSWYQQALGQGPQFIFQYYREEENGRGNFPPRFSGLQFPNYSSELNVNALELDDSALYLCASSSIGTSGLDTQYFGPGTRLTVL.

V and J are TRBV10-3 and TRBJ2-3; maybe TRBD1 (5 bases). The CDR3 length is 12 residues. The V end lost 11 bases, the J end lost 0 bases, and 9 bases lay between the germline ends. CDR1 and CDR2 from the germline V gene are ENHRY and SYGVKD. The CDR3 DNA reads as TGTGCCGGGGCAGATAGCACAGATACGCAGTATTTT. Protein product: CAGADSTDTQYF.

V usage is TRBV25-1 and J usage is TRBJ2-3, with 8 bases fitting TRBD2. The CDR3 loop spans 17 amino acids. J lost 0 bases, V lost 1 base, and 6 bases had no gene match. CDR1 and CDR2 (germline): MGHDK, SYGVNS. The CDR3 protein is CASSEWISGTSTDTQYF. The CDR3 DNA sequence: TGTGCCAGCAGTGAATGGATTAGCGGGACTAGCACAGATACGCAGTATTTT. Using reference TRBV25-1 and TRBJ2-3 for the parts outside the CDR3, the full variable domain is EADIYQTPRYLVIGTGKKITLECSQTMGHDKMYWYQQDPGMELHLIHYSYGVNSTEKGDLSSESTVSRIRTEHFPLTLESARPSHTSQYLCASSEWISGTSTDTQYFGPGTRLTVL.

Comment on this clone: The DNA is left out, because the CDR3 cannot be placed on it with certainty; the CDR3 is given as TCRdb lists it. The genes are TRBV21-1 and TRBJ1-6; TRBD1 is the table's D call and was not checked against the DNA. TRBV21-1 is reported as a pseudogene. 18 amino acids form the CDR3, both terminal residues included. The CDR3 sequence is CASTPVGQGSSYNSPLHF.

The chain couples TRBV3-1 (or the pseudogene TRBV3-2) to TRBJ1-2; unclear D gene. The CDR3 runs to 12 residues. Germline V lookup: CDR1 LGHDT, CDR2 YNNKEL (reference sequence). Deletions cut 1 base from V and 8 bases from J, with 8 bases between. The CDR3 loop reads CASSQAGGGYTF. CDR3 bases: TGTGCCAGCAGCCAAGCGGGCGGGGGCTACACCTTC.

The J gene is TRBJ2-3, the V gene TRBV2, with 10 bases that match TRBD1. The CDR3 spans 15 residues. The junction had 6 bases not matched to a gene; V was cut back by 5 bases and J by 4 bases. The V gene's germline CDR1 is SNHLY and CDR2 FYNNEI. The chain's CDR3 is CASSYDRGRSDTQYF. Here the CDR3 DNA reads TGTGCCAGCAGTTACGACAGGGGGCGGTCAGATACGCAGTATTTT. Complete variable domain (other parts from reference TRBV2 and TRBJ2-3): EPEVTQTPSHQVTQMGQEVILRCVPISNHLYFYWYRQILGQKVEFLVSFYNNEISEKSEIFDDQFSVERPDGSNFTLKIRSTKLEDSAMYFCASSYDRGRSDTQYFGPGTRLTVL.

The J gene is TRBJ2-5, the V gene TRBV7-2, with D perhaps TRBD1 (6 bases). The germline gives CDR1 SGHTA, CDR2 FQGNSA. The CDR3 is 14 residues long. Between the trimmed V and J ends, which lost 5 bases and 3 bases, there was a span of 13 bases. As DNA, the CDR3 is TGTGCCAGCAGCACTCAGGGGAACGAAGAGACCCAGTACTTC. Protein sequence: CASSTQGNEETQYF.

This chain links TRBV5-1 with TRBJ2-7, with 7 bases fitting TRBD2. The CDR3 totals 17 residues. J gave up 0 bases and V 0 bases, and 9 bases lay outside the gene matches. From germline, CDR1 is SGHRS and CDR2 YFSETQ. CDR3 protein: CASSLGDTSALSYEQYF. The CDR3 region has the DNA TGCGCCAGCAGCTTGGGGGATACTAGCGCACTCTCCTACGAGCAGTACTTC.

This chain connects TRBV5-4 to TRBJ2-7; 9 bases match TRBD2. V lost 4 bases and J lost 5; bases outside the gene matches: 10. CDR3 size: 15 residues. Germline CDR1 and CDR2: SGHNT and YYREEE (reference sequence). CDR3 sequence reads: CASSLRTGGRDEQYF. CDR3 nucleotide sequence: TGTGCCAGCAGCCTCAGGACTGGCGGGAGGGACGAGCAGTACTTC.

The chain joins TRBV5-1 to TRBJ2-3; D perhaps matches TRBD1 (5 bases). The CDR3 runs to 18 residues. V lost 4 bases and J lost 0, with 21 bases in between. CDR1 and CDR2 (germline): SGHRS, YFSETQ. CDR3 sequence: CASSDPPGAKPSTDTQYF. The CDR3, as DNA: TGCGCCAGCAGCGACCCTCCTGGGGCCAAACCTAGCACAGATACGCAGTATTTT.

The chain recombines TRBV27 with TRBJ2-1; 7 nucleotides line up with TRBD2. V shed 2 bases, J shed 2 bases, and the junction held 3 bases outside the gene matches. The CDR3 has 15 amino acids. Per germline, CDR1 MNHEY and CDR2 SMNVEV (reference sequence). In DNA, the CDR3 is TGTGCCAGCAGTTTACGAGCGGGAACCTACAATGAGCAGTTCTTC. Encoded protein: CASSLRAGTYNEQFF.

This sequence joins TRBV29-1 and TRBJ2-5; the match to TRBD1 covers 9 bases. The CDR3 is made up of 13 amino acids. In germline, CDR1 is SQVTM, CDR2 ANQGSEA. CDR3 DNA: TGCACCCCCCGGGGACAGGGTGAAGAGACCCAGTACTTC. Translating it yields CTPRGQGEETQYF.

On this clone itself: The sample contains more than one DNA sequence encoding this CDR3. The chain carries TRBV19 and TRBJ1-4; 7 bases agree with TRBD1. The CDR3 has 13 amino acids. J gave up 8 bases and V 4 bases, and 4 bases lay outside the gene matches. Germline values: CDR1 LNHDA, CDR2 SQIVND (reference sequence). The CDR3 nucleotides read TGTGCCAGTAGTAGACAGGGTGACGAAAAACTGTTTTTT. Its translation is CASSRQGDEKLFF.

The chain couples TRBV5-4 to TRBJ1-1, with 10 positions matching TRBD1. The CDR3 is made up of 18 amino acids. Germline V gives CDR1 SGHNT, CDR2 YYREEE (reference sequence). The ends lost 0 bases at V and 0 bases at J; junction bases unmatched: 8. Written as DNA, the CDR3 is TGTGCCAGCAGCTTGGCCTGGACAGGGGGGCAGATGAACACTGAAGCTTTCTTT. This sequence encodes CASSLAWTGGQMNTEAFF.

The chain is built from TRBV27 and TRBJ2-3; 12 bases agree with TRBD2. Losses at the gene ends were 6 bases for V and 0 bases for J; bases not matched to a gene: 10. CDR3 length: 18 residues. CDR1 MNHEY and CDR2 SMNVEV come from the germline V gene (reference sequence). The CDR3 DNA reads as TGTGCCAGCAGATCGGGACTAGCGGGTCCGTATAGCACAGATACGCAGTATTTT. Protein product: CASRSGLAGPYSTDTQYF.

The V call is TRBV3-1 (or the pseudogene TRBV3-2), the J call TRBJ1-6, with TRBD1 identical over 9 bases. Germline values: CDR1 LGHDT, CDR2 YNNKEL (reference sequence). The CDR3 covers 17 residues. V shed 0 bases and J 5 bases; nucleotides not matched to a gene: 5. This CDR3 reads CASSQEGTGWNNSPLHF. For the CDR3, the DNA is TGTGCCAGCAGCCAAGAAGGGACAGGGTGGAATAATTCACCCCTCCACTTT.

This sequence joins TRBV3-1 (or the pseudogene TRBV3-2) and TRBJ1-3; TRBD1 is a possible D gene (6 bases). The CDR3 runs to 18 residues. V was shortened by 2 bases and J by 0 bases, with 17 bases between the two germline ends. Germline CDR1 reads LGHDT; CDR2 reads YNNKEL (reference sequence). The CDR3 loop is CASSQKGGEAGSGNTIYF. The CDR3 DNA reads TGTGCCAGCAGCCAAAAGGGGGGGGAGGCCGGCTCTGGAAACACCATATATTTT.

This clone was seen just once. The rearrangement links TRBV19 to TRBJ2-1, with D maybe TRBD2 (8 bases). V gave up 3 bases and J gave up 8 bases, with 20 bases separating them. CDR3 size: 16 residues. Looked up from germline, CDR1 is LNHDA and CDR2 is SQIVND (reference sequence). This CDR3 is CASSILSGSRGDEQFF. The CDR3, as DNA: TGTGCCAGTAGTATTCTAAGCGGGAGCAGGGGGGATGAGCAGTTCTTC.

The chain combines TRBV6-6 with TRBJ2-1; perhaps TRBD2 as D (6 bases). The CDR3 length is 15 residues. CDR1 and CDR2 from the germline V gene are MNHNY and SVGAGI (reference sequence). V shed 5 bases and J shed 2 bases, with 13 bases lying between them. CDR3 in amino acids: CASSSVSGTYNEQFF. Here the CDR3 DNA reads TGTGCCAGCAGTAGCGTTAGCGGAACCTACAATGAGCAGTTCTTC.

This clone was counted once. This chain joins TRBV4-2 and TRBJ1-3; 9 nucleotides line up with TRBD1. The junction had 9 bases not matched to a gene; V was cut back by 0 bases and J by 3 bases. CDR3 length: 18 amino acids. The V gene's germline CDR1 is LGHNA and CDR2 YNFKEQ. CDR3 sequence (DNA): TGTGCCAGCAGCCAAGAGCCACAGGGGGCCAGAGGTGGAAACACCATATATTTT. As protein: CASSQEPQGARGGNTIYF.

This clone is a singleton in its sample. V usage is TRBV13 and J usage is TRBJ2-7, with TRBD2 identical over 9 bases. CDR3 size: 14 residues. Germline V gene lookup returns CDR1 PRHDT and CDR2 FYEKMQ (reference sequence). J lost 0 bases, V lost 7 bases, and 4 bases had no gene match. DNA of the CDR3: TGTGCCAGCAACAGCGGGAGGAGCTCCTACGAGCAGTACTTC. Residues: CASNSGRSSYEQYF. Full variable domain (missing parts from reference TRBV13 and TRBJ2-7): AAGVIQSPRHLIKEKRETATLKCYPIPRHDTVYWYQQGPGQDPQFLISFYEKMQSDKGSIPDRFSAQQFSDYHSELNMSSLELGDSALYFCASNSGRSSYEQYFGPGTRLTVT.

The chain links TRBV30 to TRBJ1-3; D gene ambiguous. Germline assignment: CDR1 GTSNPN and CDR2 SVGIG (reference sequence). V was pared by 3 bases and J by 0 bases, with 6 bases between. The CDR3 loop spans 13 amino acids. CDR3 loop: CAWSRNSGNTIYF. The CDR3 DNA follows: TGTGCCTGGAGCAGGAACTCTGGAAACACCATATATTTT.